Shown below are 6 T cell receptor beta chains from a single sample sequenced in a study of OX40 agonist ivuxolimab in advanced cancers. Only in-frame clones appear in the TCRdb table, and some are missing; sequencing was by immunoSEQ multiplex PCR. The data hold around 150,000 clones, with just over 90% observed a single time. Sample: CD4+ or CD8+ T cells sorted from blood, taken in a trial of the OX40 agonist ivuxolimab. These receptors all stem from an adult with an advanced solid tumor such as melanoma, head and neck, liver or kidney cancer.

This chain connects TRBV2 to TRBJ1-1; D is possibly TRBD1 (5 bases). From germline, CDR1 is SNHLY and CDR2 FYNNEI. The CDR3 has 12 amino acids. The V end lost 3 bases, the J end lost 5 bases, and 7 bases lay between the germline ends. CDR3 protein: CASSEGDTEAFF. CDR3 nucleotide sequence: TGTGCCAGCAGTGAGGGGGATACTGAAGCTTTCTTT.

This clone was seen only once. The chain links TRBV5-1 to TRBJ2-7, with 9 nucleotides matching TRBD2. Looked up from germline, CDR1 is SGHRS and CDR2 is YFSETQ. With 0 bases clipped from V and 2 bases from J, the junction kept 6 bases outside the gene matches. This CDR3 is built from 16 residues. The CDR3 DNA follows: TGCGCCAGCAGCTTGGGGTCTAGCGGGACCCCCTACGAGCAGTACTTC. It translates to CASSLGSSGTPYEQYF.

The CDR3 loop reads CASGGSPDTQYF. CDR3 sequence (DNA): TGTGCCAGCGGGGGAAGCCCAGATACGCAGTATTTT. This chain uses TRBV2 with TRBJ2-3; TRBD1 or TRBD2 may be the D gene (5 bases each). The CDR3 sequence is 12 residues long. The V and J ends lost 8 bases and 4 bases respectively, with 10 bases between them. CDR1 is SNHLY, CDR2 FYNNEI, per germline.

J is TRBJ2-7 and V is TRBV28; D is unclear. V was shortened by 4 bases and J by 3 bases, with 10 bases between the two germline ends. The CDR3 extends over 13 amino acids. Germline V CDR1 and CDR2: MDHEN, SYDVKM. The CDR3 protein is CASSSGVVYEQYF. In nucleotides, the CDR3 is TGTGCCAGCAGTTCCGGAGTAGTCTACGAGCAGTACTTC.

The chain joins TRBV7-3 to TRBJ2-2; 8 nucleotides line up with TRBD2. The germline gives CDR1 SGHTA, CDR2 FQGTGA. This CDR3 is 14 amino acids long. The J segment lost 3 bases and the V segment lost 8 bases, leaving 5 bases of the junction unmatched. For the CDR3, the DNA is TGTGCCAGCCCGACTAGCGAGGACACCGGGGAGCTGTTTTTT. Amino acids: CASPTSEDTGELFF.

The CDR3 coding sequence is TGTGCCAGCAGTTTATACCCCATCGGGACAGGGGGCGTTGGGGCCAACGTCCTGACTTTC. Amino acid sequence: CASSLYPIGTGGVGANVLTF. The chain recombines TRBV28 with TRBJ2-6; 12 bases map to TRBD1. Trimming at V came to 1 base and at J to 3 bases, leaving 10 bases not matched to a gene. CDR3 size: 20 residues. Germline CDR1 MDHEN, CDR2 SYDVKM.